Presented here are 24 T cell receptor beta chains from one specimen sequenced in a study of OX40 agonist ivuxolimab in advanced cancers. The repertoire was sequenced with immunoSEQ multiplex PCR; TCRdb's copy has only in-frame clones and lacks some. The sample includes approximately 77,000 clones, about nine tenths of them seen just once. Material: CD4+ or CD8+ T cells sorted from blood, obtained in a trial of the OX40 agonist ivuxolimab. The receptors originated from an adult with an advanced solid tumor such as melanoma, head and neck, liver or kidney cancer.

The rearrangement joins TRBV30 to TRBJ2-3; a possible D gene is TRBD2 (6 bases). This CDR3 spans 15 amino acids. V lost 3 bases and J 6 bases, leaving 19 bases between the germline ends. In germline, CDR1 is GTSNPN, CDR2 SVGIG (reference sequence). The CDR3 nucleotides are TGTGCCTGGAGGGCGGGGATTTCGGCCCAGGATACGCAGTATTTT. As protein: CAWRAGISAQDTQYF.

The rearrangement uses TRBV28 and TRBJ2-7, with 9 nucleotides matching TRBD1. CDR1 and CDR2 (germline): MDHEN, SYDVKM. This CDR3 has 12 residues. The CDR3 region has the DNA TGTGCGAACACAGGGGGCGGCTACGAGCAGTACTTC. Protein product: CANTGGGYEQYF.

Worth noting for this clone: Other DNA variants within this sample encode the same CDR3. The chain employs TRBV6-5 and TRBJ2-7; D perhaps matches TRBD2 (6 bases). The CDR3 has 14 residues. Per the germline V gene, CDR1 is MNHEY and CDR2 is SVGAGI. Trimming took 3 bases from V and 4 from J, leaving 13 bases between them. This CDR3 reads CASSYGRGGYEQYF. CDR3 nucleotide sequence: TGTGCCAGCAGTTATGGGCGGGGTGGGTACGAGCAGTACTTC.

The chain couples TRBV10-2 to TRBJ2-5; 8 bases are a match to TRBD1. The V segment lost 8 bases and the J segment 5 bases; nucleotides outside the gene matches: 10. Germline loops: CDR1 WSHSY, CDR2 SAAADI. This CDR3 spans 14 amino acids. The CDR3, as DNA: TGCGCCAGCCTTATCGACAGGGGACAGGAGACCCAGTACTTC. Residues: CASLIDRGQETQYF.

V usage is TRBV2 and J usage is TRBJ2-1, with 12 bases that match TRBD2. V dropped 2 bases and J dropped 0; count of bases not matched to a gene: 8. The CDR3 extends over 19 amino acids. CDR1 is SNHLY, CDR2 FYNNEI, per germline. CDR3 sequence (DNA): TGTGCCAGCAGTGAATGGGGACTAGCGGGCCCGAGCTCCTACAATGAGCAGTTCTTC. Translated, it gives CASSEWGLAGPSSYNEQFF. The full variable domain, its missing parts supplied by reference TRBV2 and TRBJ2-1, is EPEVTQTPSHQVTQMGQEVILRCVPISNHLYFYWYRQILGQKVEFLVSFYNNEISEKSEIFDDQFSVERPDGSNFTLKIRSTKLEDSAMYFCASSEWGLAGPSSYNEQFFGPGTRLTVL.

This sequence joins TRBV27 and TRBJ2-7; D perhaps matches TRBD2 (6 bases). The CDR3 totals 19 residues. Germline CDR1 reads MNHEY; CDR2 reads SMNVEV (reference sequence). The germline V and J ends were trimmed by 4 bases and 4 bases, with 29 bases remaining between them. In DNA, the CDR3 is TGTGCCAGCAGTTCGCGGGACGGAACCTTGACTAGAGTGGTGTACGAGCAGTACTTC. Its protein product is CASSSRDGTLTRVVYEQYF.

Of note for this clone: Other DNA sequences of this sample code for an identical CDR3. The chain is built from TRBV9 and TRBJ2-7, with D tentatively TRBD1 (5 bases). The CDR3 extends over 14 amino acids. In germline, CDR1 is SGDLS, CDR2 YYNGEE. V gave up 0 bases and J gave up 3 bases, with 10 bases separating them. CDR3 sequence: CASSVGGQGYEQYF. The CDR3 DNA sequence: TGTGCCAGCAGCGTAGGGGGCCAAGGCTACGAGCAGTACTTC.

This clone was seen just once. The rearrangement links TRBV5-8 to TRBJ2-1; TRBD2 matches at 11 bases. With 3 bases clipped from V and 4 bases from J, the junction kept 6 bases outside the gene matches. Per the germline V gene, CDR1 is SGHTS and CDR2 is YDEGEE. This CDR3 contains 16 residues. DNA for the CDR3: TGTGCCAGCAGCTCCTCTTTAGCGGGGGGGTACAATGAGCAGTTCTTC. Translated, it gives CASSSSLAGGYNEQFF.

V is TRBV18 and J is TRBJ1-6, with TRBD1 matching over 12 bases. The germline V gene encodes CDR1 KGHSH and CDR2 LQKENI. There are 17 residues in the CDR3. V shed 2 bases and J 6 bases; nucleotides not matched to a gene: 5. CDR3 residues: CASSPTGTGGFNSPLHF. CDR3 nucleotide sequence: TGTGCCAGCTCACCAACCGGGACAGGGGGCTTTAATTCACCCCTCCACTTT.

The rearrangement joins TRBV14 to TRBJ2-1; TRBD1 aligns across 9 bases. V trimming: 2 bases; J trimming: 4 bases; junction bases outside the gene matches: 12. Germline loops: CDR1 SGHDN, CDR2 FVKESK. This CDR3 contains 18 residues. The CDR3 sequence: CASSQRGQGGWVYNEQFF. CDR3 nucleotide sequence: TGTGCCAGCAGCCAACGGGGACAGGGAGGTTGGGTTTACAATGAGCAGTTCTTC.

As for this clone: The germline gene is not matched at one end of the junction; a read error may be the cause. J is TRBJ1-1 and V is TRBV6-4; D unresolved. The CDR3 runs to 15 residues. Per the germline V gene, CDR1 is MRHNA and CDR2 is SNTAGT. The CDR3 bases are TGTGCCAGCAGTTACTCGTCTGAGCTGAACACTGAAGCTTTCTTT. Translating it yields CASSYSSELNTEAFF.

This clone was detected only a few times. The J gene is TRBJ1-5, the V gene TRBV6-6; no reliable D call. The CDR3 length is 12 residues. Germline V gene sequence: CDR1 MNHNY, CDR2 SVGAGI (reference sequence). Between the trimmed V and J ends, which lost 7 bases and 12 bases, there was a span of 16 bases. CDR3 in DNA: TGTGCCAGCACCTCAACGGGATTCGGCCAGCATTTT. Amino acid sequence: CASTSTGFGQHF.

V usage is TRBV9 and J usage is TRBJ2-3, with 7 bases matching TRBD2. The junction had 6 bases not matched to a gene; V was cut back by 7 bases and J by 4 bases. The CDR3 sequence is 13 residues long. Germline loops: CDR1 SGDLS, CDR2 YYNGEE. In DNA form, the CDR3 reads TGTGCCAGCTCGGGAGGAGGGTCAGATACGCAGTATTTT. Its protein is CASSGGGSDTQYF.

By proportion, this clone is medium-sized. This chain joins TRBV29-1 and TRBJ1-2, with unresolved D. Germline CDR1 SQVTM, CDR2 ANQGSEA. Trimming left V 0 bases short and J 4 bases short, with 3 bases between. The CDR3 length is 11 residues. The CDR3, as DNA: TGCAGCGTTGAAGATGGCTATGGCTACACCTTC. Amino acids: CSVEDGYGYTF.

The chain is built from TRBV11-2 and TRBJ2-7; TRBD1 might be the D (6 bases). Germline V lookup: CDR1 SGHAT, CDR2 FQNNGV. The V end lost 1 base, the J end lost 2 bases, and 9 bases lay between the germline ends. This CDR3 region has 14 residues. This CDR3 is CASSLGQAAYEQYF. The DNA for the CDR3 is TGTGCCAGCAGCTTAGGACAGGCCGCCTACGAGCAGTACTTC.

The genes are TRBV9 and TRBJ2-7; TRBD2 is a possible D gene (7 bases). The V end was cut by 4 bases, the J end by 2 bases, with 19 bases between. CDR3 length equals 16 residues. CDR1 and CDR2 from the germline V gene are SGDLS and YYNGEE. This CDR3 is CASSSRGGPDAYEQYF. CDR3 bases: TGTGCCAGCAGCTCAAGGGGGGGGCCCGACGCCTACGAGCAGTACTTC.

DNA of the CDR3: TGTGCCAGCAGTTTAGGCCGGGGCCCCTACGAGCAGTACTTC. It is translated as CASSLGRGPYEQYF. This chain uses TRBV28 with TRBJ2-7; TRBD1 or TRBD2 may be the D gene (5 bases each). This CDR3 contains 14 residues. V shed 2 bases and J shed 2 bases, with 10 bases lying between them. CDR1 and CDR2 from the germline V gene are MDHEN and SYDVKM. The full variable domain, in which reference TRBV28 and TRBJ2-7 provide the parts outside the CDR3, is DVKVTQSSRYLVKRTGEKVFLECVQDMDHENMFWYRQDPGLGLRLIYFSYDVKMKEKGDIPEGYSVSREKKERFSLILESASTNQTSMYLCASSLGRGPYEQYFGPGTRLTVT.

The chain uses TRBV9 and TRBJ2-7; D call uncertain. V lost 4 bases, J lost 5 bases, and 13 bases lay in between. This CDR3 has 13 residues. The germline gives CDR1 SGDLS, CDR2 YYNGEE. CDR3: CASSSGPSNEQYF. CDR3 nucleotide sequence: TGTGCCAGCAGCTCCGGCCCCAGTAACGAGCAGTACTTC. The variable domain in full, completed from reference TRBV9 and TRBJ2-7, reads DSGVTQTPKHLITATGQRVTLRCSPRSGDLSVYWYQQSLDQGLQFLIQYYNGEERAKGNILERFSAQQFPDLHSELNLSSLELGDSALYFCASSSGPSNEQYFGPGTRLTVT.

The CDR3 here is CASSFENSPYYEQYF. The DNA of the CDR3 is TGCGCCAGCAGCTTCGAAAACAGTCCTTACTACGAGCAGTACTTC. The chain uses TRBV5-1 and TRBJ2-7; the D is unclear. Trimming stripped 2 bases from V and 3 bases from J, with 15 bases between. Germline V gene data show CDR1 as SGHRS and CDR2 as YFSETQ. The CDR3 has 15 amino acids.

The V and J genes are TRBV19 and TRBJ2-7; D gene uncertain. Germline V gives CDR1 LNHDA, CDR2 SQIVND (reference sequence). This CDR3 has 13 residues. V lost 5 bases to trimming and J lost 2 bases, with 10 bases between them. The CDR3 nucleotides read TGTGCCAGTAGTTGGGCAGTAGCCTACGAGCAGTACTTC. Encoded protein: CASSWAVAYEQYF.

The rearrangement uses TRBV6-6 and TRBJ1-5; no definite D call. CDR3 length: 15 residues. Germline CDR1 is MNHNY and CDR2 is SVGAGI (reference sequence). V shed 0 bases and J shed 4 bases, with 10 bases lying between them. The DNA for the CDR3 is TGTGCCAGCAGTTACTCATCAGATCTTAATCAGCCCCAGCATTTT. Translation: CASSYSSDLNQPQHF.

This clone was recorded once. The chain has TRBV13 and TRBJ2-7, with D unresolved. V was trimmed by 5 bases and J by 4 bases, leaving 15 bases between them. This CDR3 contains 14 residues. Germline-derived CDR1 and CDR2 are PRHDT and FYEKMQ (reference sequence). DNA of the CDR3: TGTGCCAGCAGCCCAAACTCCGCCAGATACGAGCAGTACTTC. Residues: CASSPNSARYEQYF.

The chain is built from TRBV7-9 and TRBJ2-7; 8 nucleotides agree with TRBD1. V dropped 6 bases and J dropped 1; count of bases not matched to a gene: 8. This CDR3 has 15 amino acids. From germline, CDR1 is SEHNR and CDR2 FQNEAQ (reference sequence). The CDR3 sequence is CASSNSRDRSYEQYF. The CDR3 region has the DNA TGTGCCAGCAGTAACTCTCGGGACAGGTCCTACGAGCAGTACTTC.

The rearrangement links TRBV27 to TRBJ2-1; D is unresolved. The germline V gene encodes CDR1 MNHEY and CDR2 SMNVEV (reference sequence). CDR3 size: 15 residues. The V gene lost 6 bases and the J gene lost 5 bases, with 17 bases spanning the gap. The DNA of the CDR3 is TGTGCCAGCAGCCCAAGCGTTAATTGGCACAATGAGCAGTTCTTC. Protein sequence: CASSPSVNWHNEQFF.